Listed below are T cell receptor beta chains from one sample, sequenced in a study of beta chain features in type 1 diabetes. The protocol was immunoSEQ multiplex PCR, while the TCRdb copy is restricted to in-frame clones and leaves out a portion. Of 150,000 to 190,000 clones listed, about a tenth were seen once; the top ten hold around 0.5%. The sequenced material came from central memory CD4+ T cells from blood. Source of these receptors: a man under 40 with type 1 diabetes. The CDR3 runs from the conserved cysteine through the conserved F or W. A D gene is named only where the DNA matches it firmly. A clone size is listed for some rows: how often the clone was seen (once, few, many), or a class if it is expanded.

j_gene: TRBJ1-5
d_gene: .
abundance: few
v_gene: TRBV10-3
CDR3nt: TGTGCCATCAGCCTAGGAGGGGAACAGCCCCAGCATTTT
CDR3aa: CAISLGGEQPQHF

j_gene: TRBJ2-5
d_gene: .
abundance: few
v_gene: TRBV19
CDR3nt: TGTGCCAGTAGTATCGACGGACGGGGGGAGACCCAGTACTTC
CDR3aa: CASSIDGRGETQYF

j_gene: TRBJ2-1
d_gene: TRBD1
abundance: few
v_gene: TRBV28
CDR3nt: TGTGCCAGCAGGCCCGACAGGGCATACAATGAGCAGTTCTTC
CDR3aa: CASRPDRAYNEQFF

j_gene: TRBJ2-1
d_gene: .
abundance: .
v_gene: TRBV5-1
CDR3nt: TGCGCCAGCAGCTCGAACCCGACAGGCTCCTACAATGAGCAGTTCTTC
CDR3aa: CASSSNPTGSYNEQFF

j_gene: TRBJ1-3
d_gene: .
abundance: few
v_gene: TRBV30
CDR3nt: TGTGCCTGGAGTCCCCAGGACTCTGGAAACACCATATATTTT
CDR3aa: CAWSPQDSGNTIYF

j_gene: TRBJ1-1
d_gene: .
abundance: .
v_gene: TRBV27
CDR3nt: TGTGCCAGCAGTCTGGTCGGTGAGAACACTGAAGCTTTCTTT
CDR3aa: CASSLVGENTEAFF

j_gene: TRBJ2-2
d_gene: TRBD1
abundance: .
v_gene: TRBV5-1
CDR3nt: TGCGCCAGCAGCCCGATGGGACAGGGGGCGAACACCGGGGAGCTGTTTTTT
CDR3aa: CASSPMGQGANTGELFF

j_gene: TRBJ2-1
d_gene: TRBD2
abundance: few
v_gene: TRBV5-1
CDR3nt: TGCGCCAGCAGCTTGGGACTAGCGGCCTCCTACAATGAGCAGTTCTTC
CDR3aa: CASSLGLAASYNEQFF

j_gene: TRBJ1-2
d_gene: .
abundance: .
v_gene: TRBV10-1
CDR3nt: TGCGCCAGCAGTGAGACACCCTATGGCTACACCTTC
CDR3aa: CASSETPYGYTF

j_gene: TRBJ1-2
d_gene: TRBD1
abundance: few
v_gene: TRBV15
CDR3nt: TGTGCCACCAGTATAGAGAACAGGGGGCTCTATGGCTACACCTTC
CDR3aa: CATSIENRGLYGYTF

j_gene: TRBJ1-2
d_gene: .
abundance: few
v_gene: TRBV4-2
CDR3nt: TGTGCCAGCAGCCAAGTTACAGGGCTTTTCGGCTACACCTTC
CDR3aa: CASSQVTGLFGYTF

j_gene: TRBJ2-1
d_gene: .
abundance: few
v_gene: TRBV7-2
CDR3nt: TGTGCCAGCAGCCCTAGGCGCGAGCAGTTCTTC
CDR3aa: CASSPRREQFF

j_gene: TRBJ2-2
d_gene: TRBD2
abundance: few
v_gene: TRBV28
CDR3nt: TGTGCCAGCACCGCGGGAGGGGGGAACACCGGGGAGCTGTTTTTT
CDR3aa: CASTAGGGNTGELFF

j_gene: TRBJ1-1
d_gene: .
abundance: .
v_gene: TRBV19
CDR3nt: TGTGCCAGTCGCGCCGGGACACCGAACACTGAAGCTTTCTTT
CDR3aa: CASRAGTPNTEAFF

j_gene: TRBJ2-3
d_gene: TRBD2
abundance: .
v_gene: TRBV19
CDR3nt: TGTGCCAGTAGTATGCAAAGACTAGCGGGAGCTGAAGATACGCAGTATTTT
CDR3aa: CASSMQRLAGAEDTQYF

j_gene: TRBJ2-7
d_gene: TRBD2
abundance: .
v_gene: TRBV13
CDR3nt: TGTGCCAGCAGCTTCCCTGCAAGCGGGAGCAGTTCCTACGAGCAGTACTTC
CDR3aa: CASSFPASGSSSYEQYF

j_gene: TRBJ2-3
d_gene: .
abundance: .
v_gene: TRBV7-2
CDR3nt: TGTGCCAGCAGGAATCAGGGATTGGCAGATACGCAGTATTTT
CDR3aa: CASRNQGLADTQYF

j_gene: TRBJ2-5
d_gene: .
abundance: few
v_gene: TRBV5-1
CDR3nt: TGCGCCAGCACCCCGGATGAGGAAGAGACCCAGTACTTC
CDR3aa: CASTPDEEETQYF

j_gene: TRBJ2-3
d_gene: TRBD2
abundance: few
v_gene: TRBV20-1
CDR3nt: TGCAGTGCTCGGACTAGATCTACGCAGTATTTT
CDR3aa: CSARTRSTQYF

j_gene: TRBJ2-7
d_gene: TRBD2
abundance: .
v_gene: TRBV30
CDR3nt: TGTGCCTGGAGTGTCCAGCGGGAAGACGAGCAGTACTTC
CDR3aa: CAWSVQREDEQYF

j_gene: TRBJ1-2
d_gene: .
abundance: .
v_gene: TRBV2
CDR3nt: TGTGCCAGCAGTGAAGGGGAGAACTATGGCTACACCTTC
CDR3aa: CASSEGENYGYTF

j_gene: TRBJ1-1
d_gene: .
abundance: .
v_gene: TRBV10-3
CDR3nt: TGTGCCACACGGAGGGGGGGGAGCACTGAAGCTTTCTTT
CDR3aa: CATRRGGSTEAFF

j_gene: TRBJ1-2
d_gene: TRBD1
abundance: .
v_gene: TRBV9
CDR3nt: TGTGCCAGCAGGACAGGGCCTGGGAACCTGAACTATGGCTACACCTTC
CDR3aa: CASRTGPGNLNYGYTF

j_gene: TRBJ1-2
d_gene: TRBD1
abundance: few
v_gene: TRBV5-1
CDR3nt: TGCGCCAGCAGCCGGGACAGGGCTCAATATGGCTACACCTTC
CDR3aa: CASSRDRAQYGYTF

j_gene: TRBJ2-5
d_gene: .
abundance: few
v_gene: TRBV7-7
CDR3nt: TGTGCCAGCAGTTTTAGCGGACAAGAGACCCAGTACTTC
CDR3aa: CASSFSGQETQYF

j_gene: TRBJ2-1
d_gene: TRBD1
abundance: .
v_gene: TRBV18
CDR3nt: TGTGCCAGCTCACCACCGAACAGGGGGAATGAGCAGTTCTTC
CDR3aa: CASSPPNRGNEQFF

j_gene: TRBJ2-1
d_gene: TRBD2
abundance: few
v_gene: TRBV5-6
CDR3nt: TGTGCCAGCAGCCAGGGACTAAGAGGCAATGAGCAGTTCTTC
CDR3aa: CASSQGLRGNEQFF

j_gene: TRBJ2-7
d_gene: .
abundance: few
v_gene: TRBV29-1
CDR3nt: TGCAGCGTGGAACGGGGTTACGAGCAGTACTTC
CDR3aa: CSVERGYEQYF

j_gene: TRBJ2-2
d_gene: .
abundance: few
v_gene: TRBV6-5
CDR3nt: TGTGCCAGCAGTGCCCAGGCTCACGGGGAGCTGTTTTTT
CDR3aa: CASSAQAHGELFF

j_gene: TRBJ2-3
d_gene: .
abundance: .
v_gene: TRBV9
CDR3nt: TGTGCCAGCAGCGTAGCAGTAGAGGCAGATACGCAGTATTTT
CDR3aa: CASSVAVEADTQYF

j_gene: TRBJ1-1
d_gene: .
abundance: few
v_gene: TRBV27
CDR3nt: TGTGCCAGCAGTTTGAGGGCAGGTCTTGAAGCTTTCTTT
CDR3aa: CASSLRAGLEAFF

j_gene: TRBJ1-2
d_gene: .
abundance: .
v_gene: TRBV7-9
CDR3nt: TGTGCCAGCAGCCACCGGACTCACTATGGCTACACCTTC
CDR3aa: CASSHRTHYGYTF

j_gene: TRBJ2-5
d_gene: TRBD2
abundance: .
v_gene: TRBV11-1
CDR3nt: TGTGCCAGCAGCCCAAACCTAGCGGGAGAGACCCAGTACTTC
CDR3aa: CASSPNLAGETQYF

j_gene: TRBJ2-5
d_gene: TRBD1
abundance: few
v_gene: TRBV18
CDR3nt: TGTGCCGGCACAGGGGGCGAGACCCAGTACTTC
CDR3aa: CAGTGGETQYF

j_gene: TRBJ1-1
d_gene: .
abundance: few
v_gene: TRBV7-2
CDR3nt: TGTGCCAGCAGCTCGTTATCAACGAGGAACACTGAAGCTTTCTTT
CDR3aa: CASSSLSTRNTEAFF

j_gene: TRBJ1-5
d_gene: TRBD1
abundance: .
v_gene: TRBV23-1
CDR3nt: TGCGCCAGCAGTCAATCGACAGGGATTAATACTTCTAATAGCAATCAGCCCCAGCATTTT
CDR3aa: CASSQSTGINTSNSNQPQHF

j_gene: TRBJ1-4
d_gene: .
abundance: .
v_gene: TRBV5-4
CDR3nt: TGTGCCAGCAGCGTGGAGGAGCGGAGGGAAAAACTGTTTTTT
CDR3aa: CASSVEERREKLFF

j_gene: TRBJ2-7
d_gene: .
abundance: few
v_gene: TRBV2
CDR3nt: TGTGCCAGCAGTGAAAGGTCCAGGGGATCCTACGAGCAGTACTTC
CDR3aa: CASSERSRGSYEQYF

j_gene: TRBJ2-1
d_gene: .
abundance: .
v_gene: TRBV5-4
CDR3nt: TGTGCCAGCAGCCAGGGGGGACAGAGCTCCTACAATGAGCAGTTCTTC
CDR3aa: CASSQGGQSSYNEQFF

j_gene: TRBJ1-4
d_gene: .
abundance: few
v_gene: TRBV18
CDR3nt: TGTGCCAGCTCACCGAGGGCAGATGAAAAACTGTTTTTT
CDR3aa: CASSPRADEKLFF

j_gene: TRBJ2-7
d_gene: .
abundance: few
v_gene: TRBV28
CDR3nt: TGTGCCAGCAGCCGCAAGCGGGCGCAGTACTTC
CDR3aa: CASSRKRAQYF

j_gene: TRBJ2-7
d_gene: TRBD2
abundance: few
v_gene: TRBV28
CDR3nt: TGTGCCAGCAGATCCCCTAGCGGGAGTAATTACGAGCAGTACTTC
CDR3aa: CASRSPSGSNYEQYF

j_gene: TRBJ2-1
d_gene: .
abundance: .
v_gene: TRBV5-1
CDR3nt: TGCGCCAGCAGCTTTCCGGGGTCCTACAATGAGCAGTTCTTC
CDR3aa: CASSFPGSYNEQFF

j_gene: TRBJ2-5
d_gene: .
abundance: few
v_gene: TRBV9
CDR3nt: TGTGCCAGCAGTAAGTTACTAGTGGCAGAGACCCAGTACTTC
CDR3aa: CASSKLLVAETQYF

j_gene: TRBJ2-2
d_gene: TRBD2
abundance: few
v_gene: TRBV5-1
CDR3nt: TGCGCCAGCAGCTCGGCTAGCGGGACTACCGGGGAGCTGTTTTTT
CDR3aa: CASSSASGTTGELFF

j_gene: TRBJ2-3
d_gene: .
abundance: few
v_gene: TRBV28
CDR3nt: TGTGCCAGCAGTTACGGGGCAGATACGCAGTATTTT
CDR3aa: CASSYGADTQYF

j_gene: TRBJ2-7
d_gene: TRBD2
abundance: few
v_gene: TRBV28
CDR3nt: TGTGCCAGCAGTTTAGTAGGGTATAGCGGGAAATACGAGCAGTACTTC
CDR3aa: CASSLVGYSGKYEQYF

j_gene: TRBJ2-5
d_gene: .
abundance: .
v_gene: TRBV6-6
CDR3nt: TGTGCCAGCAGTTTTAAAGAGACCCAGTACTTC
CDR3aa: CASSFKETQYF

j_gene: TRBJ2-6
d_gene: TRBD1
abundance: .
v_gene: TRBV30
CDR3nt: TGTGCCTGGAGAGCAGGGGGAGCTGGGGCCAACGTCCTGACTTTC
CDR3aa: CAWRAGGAGANVLTF

j_gene: TRBJ1-2
d_gene: .
abundance: few
v_gene: TRBV7-9
CDR3nt: TGTGCCAGCAGCTTTGGCGGGGCTAACTATGGCTACACCTTC
CDR3aa: CASSFGGANYGYTF

j_gene: TRBJ2-5
d_gene: .
abundance: few
v_gene: TRBV20-1
CDR3nt: TGCAGTGCTCCACTGAGACAGGCTGAGTACTTC
CDR3aa: CSAPLRQAEYF

j_gene: TRBJ1-2
d_gene: .
abundance: .
v_gene: TRBV7-9
CDR3nt: TGTGCCAGCAGCCAAAATTCTCCAGGGTGGGGTGGCTATGGCTACACCTTC
CDR3aa: CASSQNSPGWGGYGYTF

j_gene: TRBJ2-7
d_gene: .
abundance: .
v_gene: TRBV21-1
CDR3nt: TGTGCCACCTGGGACAGCTACTCCTACGAGCAGTACTTC
CDR3aa: CATWDSYSYEQYF

j_gene: TRBJ2-7
d_gene: .
abundance: .
v_gene: TRBV7-2
CDR3nt: TGTGCCAGCAGCCTCTTCTCCGGCGAGCAGTACTTC
CDR3aa: CASSLFSGEQYF

j_gene: TRBJ1-2
d_gene: .
abundance: few
v_gene: TRBV18
CDR3nt: TGTGCCAGCTCACCACCGGGGGCAGAGTATGGCTACACCTTC
CDR3aa: CASSPPGAEYGYTF

j_gene: TRBJ1-1
d_gene: .
abundance: .
v_gene: TRBV2
CDR3nt: TGTGCCACCTCGGGGAGGCAAGACACTGAAGCTTTCTTT
CDR3aa: CATSGRQDTEAFF

j_gene: TRBJ2-1
d_gene: TRBD2
abundance: few
v_gene: TRBV2
CDR3nt: TGTGCCAGCTTTACCTTCTGGGGGCGGGAGGCCTCACCTATGCATGAGCAGTTCTTC
CDR3aa: CASFTFWGREASPMHEQFF

j_gene: TRBJ2-5
d_gene: .
abundance: few
v_gene: TRBV29-1
CDR3nt: TGCAGCGTTGAGACAGGTCTTACCCAGTACTTC
CDR3aa: CSVETGLTQYF

j_gene: TRBJ1-2
d_gene: TRBD1
abundance: .
v_gene: TRBV15
CDR3nt: TGTGCCACCAGCAGAGGGTCACAGGGGGCGCGCGGCTACACCTTC
CDR3aa: CATSRGSQGARGYTF

j_gene: TRBJ1-5
d_gene: .
abundance: few
v_gene: TRBV30
CDR3nt: TGTGCGTTGGGAGGGAGTGATGGCAATCAGCCCCAGCATTTT
CDR3aa: CALGGSDGNQPQHF